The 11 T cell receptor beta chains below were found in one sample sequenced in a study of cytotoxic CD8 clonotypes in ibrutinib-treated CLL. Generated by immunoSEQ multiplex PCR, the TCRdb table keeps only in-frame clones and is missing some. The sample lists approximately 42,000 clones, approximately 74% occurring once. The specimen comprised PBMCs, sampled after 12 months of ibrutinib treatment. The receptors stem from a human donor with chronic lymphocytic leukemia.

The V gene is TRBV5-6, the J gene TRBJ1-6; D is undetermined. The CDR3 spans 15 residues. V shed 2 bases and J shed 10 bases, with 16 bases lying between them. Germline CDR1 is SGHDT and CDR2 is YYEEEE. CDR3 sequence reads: CASSFQRAPGSPLHF. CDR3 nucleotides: TGTGCCAGCAGCTTCCAGAGGGCCCCGGGCTCACCCCTCCACTTT.

CDR3 bases: TGTGCCTGGGGTAGGGACAGCTCCTACAATGAGCAGTTCTTC. Its translation is CAWGRDSSYNEQFF. The chain links TRBV30 to TRBJ2-1; 7 nucleotides align to TRBD1. The J segment lost 0 bases and the V segment lost 5 bases, leaving 4 bases of the junction unmatched. Germline CDR1 GTSNPN, CDR2 SVGIG (reference sequence). The CDR3 has 14 amino acids.

The CDR3 spells CASSRLAGVRELFF. The CDR3 DNA is TGTGCCAGCAGCCGACTAGCGGGAGTTCGGGAGCTGTTTTTT. The rearrangement uses TRBV7-9 and TRBJ2-2; 12 nucleotides line up with TRBD2. J lost 9 bases, V lost 5 bases, and 4 bases had no gene match. This CDR3 is 14 amino acids long. CDR1 is SEHNR, CDR2 FQNEAQ, per germline (reference sequence).

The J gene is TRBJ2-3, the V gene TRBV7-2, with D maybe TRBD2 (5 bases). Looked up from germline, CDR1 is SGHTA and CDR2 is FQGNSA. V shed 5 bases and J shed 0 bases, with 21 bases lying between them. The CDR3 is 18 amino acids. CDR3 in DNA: TGTGCCAGCAGCCCAAGCGTATACGGCGGGTATAGCACAGATACGCAGTATTTT. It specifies CASSPSVYGGYSTDTQYF.

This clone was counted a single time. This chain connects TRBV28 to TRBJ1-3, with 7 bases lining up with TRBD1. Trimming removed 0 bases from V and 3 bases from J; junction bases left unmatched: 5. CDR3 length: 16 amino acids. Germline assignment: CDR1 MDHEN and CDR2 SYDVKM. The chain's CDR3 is CASSLWGGDSGNTIYF. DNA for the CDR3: TGTGCCAGCAGTTTATGGGGAGGGGACAGTGGAAACACCATATATTTT.

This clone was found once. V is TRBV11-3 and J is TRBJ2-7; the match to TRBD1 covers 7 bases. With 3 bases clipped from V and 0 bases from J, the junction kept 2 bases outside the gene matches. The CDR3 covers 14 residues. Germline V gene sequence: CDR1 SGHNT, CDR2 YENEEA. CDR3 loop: CASSLDRSSYEQYF. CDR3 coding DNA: TGTGCCAGCAGCTTGGACAGGTCCTCCTACGAGCAGTACTTC.

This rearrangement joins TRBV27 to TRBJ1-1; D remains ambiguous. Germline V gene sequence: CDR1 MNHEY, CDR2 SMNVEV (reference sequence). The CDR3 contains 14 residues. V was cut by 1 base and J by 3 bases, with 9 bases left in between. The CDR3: CASSLYSGDTEAFF. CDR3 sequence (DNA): TGTGCCAGCAGTTTATATTCCGGGGACACTGAAGCTTTCTTT.

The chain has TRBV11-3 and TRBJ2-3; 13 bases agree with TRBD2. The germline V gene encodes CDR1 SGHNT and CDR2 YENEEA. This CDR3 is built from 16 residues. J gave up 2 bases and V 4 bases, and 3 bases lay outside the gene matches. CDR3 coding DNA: TGTGCCAGCAGCTCTGGGACTAGCGGGACCACAGATACGCAGTATTTT. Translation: CASSSGTSGTTDTQYF.

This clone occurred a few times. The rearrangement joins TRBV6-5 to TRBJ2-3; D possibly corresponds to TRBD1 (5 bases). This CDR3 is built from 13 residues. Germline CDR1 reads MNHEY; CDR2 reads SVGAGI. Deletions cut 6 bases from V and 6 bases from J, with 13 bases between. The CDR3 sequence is CASRADSRDTQYF. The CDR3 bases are TGTGCCAGCAGAGCAGACAGTAGGGATACGCAGTATTTT.

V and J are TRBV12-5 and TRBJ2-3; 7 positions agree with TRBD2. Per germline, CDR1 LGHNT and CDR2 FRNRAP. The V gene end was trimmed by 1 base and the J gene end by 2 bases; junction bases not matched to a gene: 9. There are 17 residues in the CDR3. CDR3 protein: CASGLGGRETLTDTQYF. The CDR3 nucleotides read TGTGCTAGTGGTTTGGGGGGGAGGGAGACTCTCACAGATACGCAGTATTTT. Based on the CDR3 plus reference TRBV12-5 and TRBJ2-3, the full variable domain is DARVTQTPRHKVTEMGQEVTMRCQPILGHNTVFWYRQTMMQGLELLAYFRNRAPLDDSGMPKDRFSAEMPDATLATLKIQPSEPRDSAVYFCASGLGGRETLTDTQYFGPGTRLTVL.

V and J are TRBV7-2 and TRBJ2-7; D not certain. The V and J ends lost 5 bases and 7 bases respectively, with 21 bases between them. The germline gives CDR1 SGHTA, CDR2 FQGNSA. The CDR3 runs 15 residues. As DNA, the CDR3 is TGTGCCAGCAGCCGCGGAAACTTTCCTTCTGGGGAGCAGTACTTC. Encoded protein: CASSRGNFPSGEQYF.